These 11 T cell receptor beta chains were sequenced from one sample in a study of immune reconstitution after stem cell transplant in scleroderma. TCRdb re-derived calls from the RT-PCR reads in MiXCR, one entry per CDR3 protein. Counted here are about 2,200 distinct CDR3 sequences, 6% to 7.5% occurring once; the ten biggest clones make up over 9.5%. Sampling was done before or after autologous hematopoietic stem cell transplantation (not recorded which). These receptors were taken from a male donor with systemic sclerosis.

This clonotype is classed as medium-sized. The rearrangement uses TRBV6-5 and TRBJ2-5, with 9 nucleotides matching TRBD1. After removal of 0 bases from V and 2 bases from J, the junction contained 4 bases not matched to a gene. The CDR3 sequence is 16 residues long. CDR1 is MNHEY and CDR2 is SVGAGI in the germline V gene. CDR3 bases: TGTGCCAGCAGTTACTCCGGGACAGGGATACAAGAGACCCAGTACTTC. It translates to CASSYSGTGIQETQYF.

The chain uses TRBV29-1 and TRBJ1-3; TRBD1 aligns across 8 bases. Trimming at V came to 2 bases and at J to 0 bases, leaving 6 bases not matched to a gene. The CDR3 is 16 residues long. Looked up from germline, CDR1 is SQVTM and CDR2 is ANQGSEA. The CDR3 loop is CSVETSGGSSGNTIYF. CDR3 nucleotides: TGCAGCGTTGAAACCTCAGGGGGCAGCTCTGGAAACACCATATATTTT.

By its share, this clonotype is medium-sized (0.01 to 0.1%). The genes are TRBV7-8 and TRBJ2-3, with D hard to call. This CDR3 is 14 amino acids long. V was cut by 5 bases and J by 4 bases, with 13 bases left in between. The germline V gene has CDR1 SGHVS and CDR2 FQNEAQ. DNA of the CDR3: TGTGCCAGCAGCCGGGTCAGTGAGGCAGATACGCAGTATTTT. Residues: CASSRVSEADTQYF.

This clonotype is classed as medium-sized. CDR3 coding DNA: TGTGCCAGCAGCAAAGGTGTCGGTCGGCTGGGCAGGGGCGATTTGAGCCAGCCCCAGCATTTT. Protein: CASSKGVGRLGRGDLSQPQHF. The chain joins TRBV21-1 to TRBJ1-5; TRBD1 is the table's D call, not checked against the DNA. TRBV21-1 is a documented pseudogene. This CDR3 contains 21 residues.

This chain's CDR3 is CASSQDHEGKAFF. CDR3 nucleotide sequence: TGTGCCAGCAGCCAAGATCACGAGGGGAAGGCTTTCTTT. The V gene is TRBV14, the J gene TRBJ1-1; possibly TRBD1 for D (5 bases). CDR3 length: 13 residues. Per germline, CDR1 SGHDN and CDR2 FVKESK. V was cut by 0 bases and J by 11 bases, with 13 bases left in between.

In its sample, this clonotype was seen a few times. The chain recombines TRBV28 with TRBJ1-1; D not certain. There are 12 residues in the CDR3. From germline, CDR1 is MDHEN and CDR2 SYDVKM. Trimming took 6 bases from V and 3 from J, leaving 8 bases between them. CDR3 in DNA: TGTGCCAGCAGCTCATGGTACACTGAAGCTTTCTTT. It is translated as CASSSWYTEAFF.

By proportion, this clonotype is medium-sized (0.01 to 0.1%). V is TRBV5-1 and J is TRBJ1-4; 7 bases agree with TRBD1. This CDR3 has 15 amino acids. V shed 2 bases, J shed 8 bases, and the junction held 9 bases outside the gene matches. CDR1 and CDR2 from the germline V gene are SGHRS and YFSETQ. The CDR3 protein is CASSLQGIVAEKLFF. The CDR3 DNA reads TGCGCCAGCAGCTTACAGGGGATCGTAGCGGAAAAACTGTTTTTT.

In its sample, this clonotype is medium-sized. The CDR3 region is CASSQGLRHNEQFF. The DNA for the CDR3 is TGTGCCAGCAGCCAAGGCCTCAGACATAATGAGCAGTTCTTC. This chain uses TRBV14 with TRBJ2-1; no definite D call. The CDR3 contains 14 residues. V was clipped by 1 base and J by 7 bases, with 11 bases between them. From germline, CDR1 is SGHDN and CDR2 FVKESK.

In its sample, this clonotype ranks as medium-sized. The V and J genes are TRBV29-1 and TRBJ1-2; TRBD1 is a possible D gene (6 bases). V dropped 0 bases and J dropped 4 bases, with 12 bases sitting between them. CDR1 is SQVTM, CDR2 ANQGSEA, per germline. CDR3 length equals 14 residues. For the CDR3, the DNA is TGCAGCGTTGAAGATTCGACAGGAGCCTATGGCTACACCTTC. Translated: CSVEDSTGAYGYTF.

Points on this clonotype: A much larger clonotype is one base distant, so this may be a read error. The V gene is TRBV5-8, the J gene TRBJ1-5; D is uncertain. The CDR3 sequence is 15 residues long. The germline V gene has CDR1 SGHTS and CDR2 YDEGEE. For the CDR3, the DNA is TGTGCCAGCAGCTTGGAGGTCAGCAGTATCAGCCCCCGGCATTTT. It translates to CASSLEVSSISPRHF.

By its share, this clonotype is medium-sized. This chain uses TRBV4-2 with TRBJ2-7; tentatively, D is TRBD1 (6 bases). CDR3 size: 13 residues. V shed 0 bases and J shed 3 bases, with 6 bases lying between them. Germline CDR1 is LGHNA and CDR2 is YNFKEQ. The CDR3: CASSQETGYEQYF. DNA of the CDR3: TGTGCCAGCAGCCAAGAGACAGGCTACGAGCAGTACTTC.